Following are 9 T cell receptor beta chains from one sample sequenced in a study of blood T cells in healthy people across ages. A second PCR of 7 to 11 cycles used a sample-barcoded 5' primer and a J-beta primer mix. TCRdb re-derived calls from the 5' RACE reads in MiXCR, one entry per CDR3 protein. The table records roughly 1.5 million distinct CDR3 sequences, less than 45% of them present only once. Sequences were obtained from blood. These receptors were taken from a woman younger than 35 in good health.

This clonotype was found many times. The genes are TRBV29-1 and TRBJ1-2; D not resolved. V lost 5 bases, J lost 4 bases, and 8 bases lay in between. Germline V lookup: CDR1 SQVTM, CDR2 ANQGSEA. This CDR3 has 11 residues. CDR3 residues: CSVLGSYGYTF. CDR3 nucleotide sequence: TGCAGCGTTTTGGGATCCTATGGCTACACCTTC.

Remarks on this clonotype: At one end the junction does not follow the germline gene, possibly because of a read error. The chain joins TRBV20-1 to TRBJ2-1, with a possible D match to TRBD1 (6 bases). In germline, CDR1 is DFQATT, CDR2 SNEGSKA (reference sequence). The CDR3 consists of 13 residues. CDR3 DNA: TGCAGTGCTTCAGGGGCAGCGTACAGTGAGCAGTTCTTC. It specifies CSASGAAYSEQFF.

The V call is TRBV4-1, the J call TRBJ2-1, with TRBD2 identical over 8 bases. Germline CDR1 reads MGHRA; CDR2 reads YSYEKL. The CDR3 spans 17 residues. After removal of 3 bases from V and 5 bases from J, the junction contained 12 bases not matched to a gene. CDR3 sequence reads: CASSHGAVGLANNEQFF. CDR3 coding DNA: TGCGCCAGCAGCCACGGGGCGGTTGGACTAGCAAACAATGAGCAGTTCTTC.

There are a few counts of this clonotype. The chain combines TRBV2 with TRBJ2-7; D might be TRBD2 (5 bases). Trimming stripped 4 bases from V and 2 bases from J, with 12 bases between. From germline, CDR1 is SNHLY and CDR2 FYNNEI. There are 14 residues in the CDR3. This CDR3 reads CASSAGRGAYEQYF. The CDR3 DNA sequence: TGTGCCAGCAGTGCTGGACGGGGTGCCTACGAGCAGTACTTC.

The chain links TRBV12-3 or TRBV12-4 to TRBJ1-5; D remains ambiguous. The CDR3 sequence is 12 residues long. Trimming took off 6 bases at V and 4 bases at J, with 7 bases between the two ends. CDR3 sequence: CASRIENQPQHF. The CDR3 nucleotides are TGTGCCAGCAGAATCGAGAATCAGCCCCAGCATTTT.

The chain is built from TRBV18 and TRBJ1-1; D gene unclear. The V gene lost 3 bases and the J gene lost 0 bases, with 14 bases spanning the gap. CDR1 and CDR2 (germline): KGHSH, LQKENI. The CDR3 is made up of 16 amino acids. CDR3 sequence (DNA): TGTGCCAGCTCACCCCGGGTGGAGAGTATGAACACTGAAGCTTTCTTT. This codes for CASSPRVESMNTEAFF.

This clonotype appeared a few times. This rearrangement joins TRBV7-6 to TRBJ2-7; 7 nucleotides agree with TRBD1. Germline V gene data show CDR1 as SGHVS and CDR2 as FNYEAQ. This CDR3 has 16 residues. J gave up 2 bases and V 5 bases, and 12 bases lay outside the gene matches. CDR3 region: CASSLFGTDNTYEQYF. CDR3 DNA: TGTGCCAGCAGCCTATTTGGGACAGACAACACCTACGAGCAGTACTTC.

The J gene is TRBJ2-4, the V gene TRBV7-9; 8 bases match TRBD1. The better agreement between TRBJ2-7 and the DNA end casts doubt on the J call. Germline lookup yields CDR1 SEHNR and CDR2 FQNEAQ (reference sequence). This CDR3 contains 15 residues. The DNA for the CDR3 is TGTGCCAGCAGCGAGGGTGGGACAGGTAACTACGAGCAGTACTTC. This translates into CASSEGGTGNYEQYF.

This clonotype showed up just once. The chain uses TRBV3-1 and TRBJ1-5, with unresolved D. The CDR3 consists of 14 residues. Germline assignment: CDR1 LGHDT and CDR2 YNNKEL (reference sequence). V lost 5 bases, J lost 9 bases, and 17 bases lay in between. The CDR3 spells CASSAAGEELPQHF. The CDR3 nucleotides read TGTGCCAGCAGCGCAGCTGGGGAGGAGTTGCCCCAGCATTTT.